This TCR beta chain was captured in a study of cytomegalovirus exposure and HLA in healthy donors (dated by TCRdb to the late 2010s). Study-wide context: An earlier analysis of some 600 of the donors reported approximately 280 Gb of sequence data and 90 million to 120 million unique TCR beta sequences obtained from roughly 170 million T cells. All discovery cohort repertoires had been generated on a single sequencing platform. A later analysis re-examined previously published TCR beta repertoires from 600 to 700 donors and added high-resolution HLA genotyping to investigate patterns of TCR occurrence. Typing coverage varied by locus: roughly 629-640 donors for A, B, C, DRB1 and DQB1; approximately 520 for DQA1; more than 600 for DPA1; fewer than 480 for DPB1. The study profiled the T cell repertoires of 666 subjects by immunosequencing and related them to cytomegalovirus serostatus. Four to six DR-DQ haplotypes were handled as single units for association and clustering, since linkage in the cohort was strong. Alongside the repertoire data, information on donor age, sex, ethnicity and CMV serostatus was compiled. Among the roughly 400 genotyped donors, more than 70% belonged to the genetic ancestry cluster associated with self-reported Caucasian donors. In addition to the first cohort of around 670 subjects, a separate validation cohort of 130 or so different subjects was used. To predict cytomegalovirus infection status, the study brought together high-throughput TCR immunosequencing, statistical association of individual TCRs with disease status, and machine learning. HLA typing covered class I and class II loci at four-digit resolution. Rather than using new phenotypic data, the later analysis identified candidate immune exposures from TCR beta sequences and from how often those sequences occurred across donors. On average, roughly 240,000 unique TCR beta nucleotide sequences were sequenced per donor among roughly 430 genotyped donors of the cohort, with about 17% of those sequences being non-productive. An early release covering over 500 HLA-typed donors comprised about 300 gigabases of sequencing data and tens of millions of unique TCR sequences. The study aimed to test whether cataloging public T cell receptors could reveal signatures of past pathogen exposure. To decide whether each TCR beta V gene segment behaved as functional or pseudogenic, an earlier analysis of fewer than 750 of the donors relied on high-throughput TCR beta sequencing. A later genetic analysis used genome-wide SNP genotypes for about 55% of the 666 donors, treating that subset as a discovery cohort. What the research found in general, with its limitations: For the cohort, immune exposure information was limited to CMV serostatus. Most TCR sequences were seen in very few donors, while some public TCRs were found in many individuals. The earlier analysis of a few hundred of the donors excluded around 17 rarely observed V segments, including chromosome 9 orphons, because counts were too low. The cohort was sequenced for TCR beta chains only, and without alpha or paired-chain data the features that could be detected were limited. A total of about 180 TCR beta chains were listed by the study as associated with cytomegalovirus. Compared with equally common non-associated chains, HLA-associated TCR beta chains in a later analysis were more clonally expanded and had lower generation probabilities. The classifier was reported to diagnose cytomegalovirus status with high specificity and sensitivity in both the original cohort and the validation cohort. Some IMGT-functional V segments, including TRBV6-2 and TRBV6-3, could not be told apart with the 87-base-pair reads, so those segments were excluded. An association between a missense DCLRE1C variant and V-gene and J-gene trimming of TCR beta chains was found in a later genetic analysis and replicated in an independent cohort. A later analysis found that most CMV-associated TCR beta chains appeared HLA-restricted, with HLA associations seemingly driven largely by CMV exposure. A later analysis found that TCR association rates varied across HLA loci, with DRB1 alleles showing the most associated TCRs and HLA-C alleles the fewest. In a later analysis, several top co-occurrence clusters were reported to appear linked to parvovirus B19, influenza, CMV and Epstein-Barr virus. An earlier analysis of around 500 of the donors showed that most TCR beta V segments appeared in productive rearrangements either about 87% or about 30% of the time, which broadly matched IMGT annotations. At a false discovery rate of 0.05, a later analysis linked 16,951 TCR beta sequences to specific HLA alleles. Roughly uniform sequencing depth across donors was assumed in presence/absence analyses, although this assumption may not hold. The sequencing pipeline was judged likely to have produced a cluster of highly shared sequence variants as a technical artifact. Because some donors lacked HLA typing at each locus, the association tests relied only on the typed subset. According to a later genetic analysis, donors in an Asian-associated ancestry cluster had fewer N-insertions in productive TCRs than the approximately 670-donor mean. A further reported finding was that TCR beta sequences accurately predicted the HLA-A and HLA-B alleles for most subjects in the first cohort. Correlated functional status among segregating V segments might be attributable to linkage disequilibrium, but an unknown experimental factor could not be ruled out. The authors suggested that the approach could potentially be extended to other disease states and immunological phenotypes. In vitro tests confirmed that a few of the cytomegalovirus-associated TCR beta chains recognize cytomegalovirus antigens. Assigning TCR associations to individual alleles was difficult when HLA alleles, especially DR and DQ, strongly co-occurred.

Reading the germline V gene (reference sequence) gives CDR1 MNHNY and CDR2 SVGAGI. V is pared back by 4 bases and J by 0 bases, with 10 bases lying between the germline termini. Counted from cysteine to phenylalanine, this CDR3 has 15 amino acids. This entry keeps only the CDR3 DNA: 45 bases, framed from base 1. As to this clone: The target of this receptor is not known. Nothing much larger sits one base from this clone, and base qualities are not available.

Library preparation employed the immunoSEQ multiplex PCR assay. For the multiplex PCR, a mixture combining 60 forward primers for TCR Vbeta segments and 13 reverse primers for TCR Jbeta segments was used. A multiplex PCR assay on genomic DNA amplified the CDR3 region of rearranged TCR beta genes. Amplified TCR beta libraries were sequenced as 87-base-pair reads on the Illumina HiSeq System. The authors processed their data as follows. A later analysis counted about 80 million unique TCR beta chains across the 550 to 800 repertoires, and 9.5 million to 11 million of these chains were shared by at least two donors. To remove PCR and sequencing errors, raw reads were error-corrected and collapsed into unique sequences using a nearest-neighbor algorithm that merged closely related sequences. To assign V, D and J gene segments, CDR3 sequences were aligned to IMGT reference sequences. Each retained sequence needed at least a six-nucleotide match to both a V gene segment and a J gene segment. A rearrangement was called productive if the CDR3 had no stop codons and remained in frame with V and J, and every other rearrangement was called non-productive. CDR3 was defined by IMGT convention, running from the second conserved V-encoded cysteine to the conserved J-encoded phenylalanine. In an earlier analysis of some 550 of the donors, sequences lacking an unambiguous match to a single V gene segment were excluded. An earlier analysis of fewer than 750 of the donors called V segments functional above 56.7% productive rearrangements and segregating when the between-donor standard deviation exceeded 5%. To diagnose cytomegalovirus status from the catalog of TCR beta chain sequences, a statistical classification framework was built. In a later analysis, V and J genes were assigned by comparing TCR nucleotide sequences against IMGT/GENE-DB human TR gene sequences. Using the TCRdist pipeline, a later analysis assigned CDR3 sequences along with most-parsimonious VDJ recombination scenarios. A later analysis defined each TCR beta chain by its CDR3 amino acid sequence plus V-gene family, and excluded reads lacking a unique V-gene family. In a later analysis, a few hundred highly shared, low-generation-probability nucleotide sequences were removed to address suspected cross-contamination and a sequencing artifact. In a later analysis, a clonal expansion index was calculated for each public chain from normalized within-repertoire ranks of inferred template counts. A later analysis computed generation probabilities with a VDJ recombination model fitted to out-of-frame rearrangements, and checked the results against IGoR. Hypergeometric tests were used in a later analysis to score TCR-TCR, TCR-HLA and TCR-CMV co-occurrence, with a repertoire-size bias correction applied to the TCR pairs. In a later analysis, false discovery rates were estimated by permuting HLA or CMV assignments 20 times. In a later analysis, co-occurring TCRs were grouped with DBSCAN, and TCRdist sequence similarity was added when clustering was performed within HLA-allele-positive subsets. Co-occurrence clustering excluded repertoires with fewer than 30,000 or more than 120,000 public chains, plus five with anomalous nucleotide sharing. TCRdb carries this immuneACCESS record with in-frame sequences only. Its versions omit some clonotypes, under half of them owing to an unresolved V gene in the studies checked, with the rest unexplained. The D gene and trimming were derived from the DNA, and the V and J assignments and clone size from that table. The sample contains about 150,000 clones, about 74% of them found a single time. 2.5% to 3.5% of the sample is held by the ten biggest clonotypes.

In total, 600 or so healthy bone marrow donors made up the cohort. At the time of sampling, every cohort member was nominally healthy, though immune exposures that went unrecorded were likely present. The donor was CMV seronegative and was included in the group of hundreds of seronegative cohort members. Every donor gave a peripheral blood sample, and the peripheral blood mononuclear cells from that sample were used for TCR beta sequencing. Genomic DNA was extracted from the blood cell samples with the Qiagen DNeasy Blood Extraction Kit. The rearranged segments are TRBV6-6 and TRBJ1-3, with no D gene named confidently. This sequence was found in a male donor in good health and CMV-seronegative. The sample comprised PBMCs. The bases are TGTGCCAGCAGTTTTGACTCATTCTCTGGAAACACCATATATTTT. Its protein reads: CASSFDSFSGNTIYF.